The T cell receptor beta chain described here comes from a study of blood T cell repertoires in COVID-19. Study-level information: Samples representing acute and convalescent COVID-19 were sourced from the United States, Italy and Spain. PBMCs, B-cell-depleted T cells, or T cells were the source of the cDNA or gDNA that made up the material.

As originally analysed: For nucleated cells, counts were estimated from reference gene primer amplification. TCRdb's copy holds only in-frame clones and misses some; the assay was immunoSEQ multiplex PCR. V and J calls and clone size are copied from that table; D and trimming were computed from the DNA. The table has some 200,000 clones, 81% seen once. Seattle enrolled patients during active infection and tracked them longitudinally. Germline values: CDR1 SGHDT, CDR2 YYEEEE. V lost 4 bases to trimming and J lost 8 bases, with 10 bases between them. This CDR3 spans 12 amino acids. Sequenced material: peripheral blood. The receptor comes from a woman in her thirties or forties with COVID-19, enrolled during active disease. The chain recombines TRBV5-6 with TRBJ2-1; D may be TRBD1 (5 bases). CDR3 sequence reads: CASSRQLDEQFF. CDR3 nucleotide sequence: TGTGCCAGCAGCCGACAGTTGGATGAGCAGTTCTTC.